Below are 18 T cell receptor beta chains sequenced from a single sample in a study of blood T cell repertoires in COVID-19. Clones were read by immunoSEQ multiplex PCR, and TCRdb kept only the in-frame ones, dropping some. The sample holds some 140,000 clones, 60% to 85% seen once. Sequencing input: peripheral blood. These receptors were obtained from an elderly man with acute or convalescent COVID-19.

This rearrangement joins TRBV5-1 to TRBJ2-7, with 9 bases matching TRBD1. The J segment lost 4 bases and the V segment lost 4 bases, leaving 9 bases of the junction unmatched. Looked up from germline, CDR1 is SGHRS and CDR2 is YFSETQ. The CDR3 contains 15 residues. CDR3 amino acids: CASSQGTGKDYEQYF. CDR3 bases: TGCGCCAGCAGCCAAGGGACAGGGAAAGATTACGAGCAGTACTTC.

The chain combines TRBV29-1 with TRBJ1-2, with D possibly matching TRBD1 (5 bases). V was cut by 3 bases and J by 4 bases, with 12 bases left in between. The CDR3 is 13 residues long. Per the germline V gene, CDR1 is SQVTM and CDR2 is ANQGSEA. CDR3 amino acids: CSVDAGGVYGYTF. The CDR3 coding sequence is TGCAGCGTTGATGCGGGGGGAGTCTATGGCTACACCTTC.

The V gene is TRBV3-1 (or the pseudogene TRBV3-2), the J gene TRBJ2-1; no clear D gene. CDR1 is LGHDT, CDR2 YNNKEL, per germline (reference sequence). This CDR3 is 17 amino acids long. V was shortened by 1 base and J by 0 bases, with 13 bases between the two germline ends. CDR3 in DNA: TGTGCCAGCAGCCAAGGTGGCGCGGATAGCTCCTACAATGAGCAGTTCTTC. It codes for CASSQGGADSSYNEQFF.

This chain joins TRBV6-5 and TRBJ2-7; tentative D call: TRBD2 (6 bases). There are 15 residues in the CDR3. V was clipped by 6 bases and J by 4 bases, with 19 bases between them. Germline V gene sequence: CDR1 MNHEY, CDR2 SVGAGI. CDR3 coding DNA: TGTGCCAGCAGCTACAGGACCCGGAGGGCATACGAGCAGTACTTC. Translation gives CASSYRTRRAYEQYF.

V is TRBV10-3 and J is TRBJ2-1; the D gene is possibly TRBD2 (5 bases). The CDR3 runs to 12 residues. V gave up 5 bases and J gave up 7 bases, with 9 bases separating them. CDR1 and CDR2 from the germline V gene are ENHRY and SYGVKD. The CDR3 region has the DNA TGTGCCATCAGTCGGGGAAATAATGAGCAGTTCTTC. Translation: CAISRGNNEQFF.

This chain connects TRBV2 to TRBJ2-1; TRBD2 agrees at 8 bases. The CDR3 is made up of 17 amino acids. From germline, CDR1 is SNHLY and CDR2 FYNNEI. V dropped 1 base and J dropped 7; count of bases not matched to a gene: 12. The CDR3 DNA sequence: TGTGCCAGCAGTGAAGGCGGGGGGAGACGGTGGTTAAATGAGCAGTTCTTC. Amino acid sequence: CASSEGGGRRWLNEQFF.

The J gene is TRBJ1-2, the V gene TRBV30, with 8 bases aligning to TRBD1. V shed 2 bases, J shed 1 base, and the junction held 6 bases outside the gene matches. The CDR3 is 15 amino acids. Germline V lookup: CDR1 GTSNPN, CDR2 SVGIG (reference sequence). CDR3 sequence (DNA): TGTGCCTGGAGTCCCCAGACAGGGGTTAACTATGGCTACACCTTC. It yields the protein CAWSPQTGVNYGYTF.

The CDR3 DNA is TGTGCCAGCAACGGGGTAAGGGATGAGCAGTTCTTC. This sequence encodes CASNGVRDEQFF. V and J are TRBV28 and TRBJ2-1, with D maybe TRBD2 (5 bases). CDR1 and CDR2 from the germline V gene are MDHEN and SYDVKM. The CDR3 loop spans 12 amino acids. V gave up 7 bases and J gave up 8 bases, with 12 bases separating them.

V usage is TRBV6-6 and J usage is TRBJ2-7; the D gene is possibly TRBD2 (5 bases). V lost 10 bases and J lost 7, with 14 bases in between. CDR1 is MNHNY and CDR2 is SVGAGI in the germline V gene (reference sequence). This CDR3 comprises 11 residues. This chain's CDR3 is CANQNPGEQYF. Written as DNA, the CDR3 is TGTGCCAACCAAAATCCGGGAGAGCAGTACTTC.

V gene TRBV21-1 combines with J gene TRBJ2-4; the table names TRBD1, a call not compared with the DNA. TRBV21-1 is a documented pseudogene. There are 16 residues in the CDR3. CDR3: CASSKAISRTRDIQYF. The CDR3 region has the DNA TGTGCCAGCAGCAAAGCGATATCAAGGACAAGGGACATTCAGTACTTC.

For the CDR3, the DNA is TGCGCCAGCAGCCAAGATGCTACAGTCAGCTCCTATAATTCACCCCTCCACTTT. This codes for CASSQDATVSSYNSPLHF. The chain employs TRBV4-3 and TRBJ1-6; D gene uncertain. The germline gives CDR1 LGHNA, CDR2 YSLEER. The CDR3 has 18 amino acids. With 0 bases removed from V and 0 bases from J, the gap between germline ends came to 12 bases.

This chain links TRBV5-6 with TRBJ2-3; 7 bases map to TRBD2. The CDR3 length is 14 residues. CDR1 is SGHDT and CDR2 is YYEEEE in the germline V gene. The junction had 8 bases not matched to a gene; V was cut back by 6 bases and J by 4 bases. The CDR3 reads CASITAGVSDTQYF. CDR3 nucleotide sequence: TGTGCCAGCATCACGGCGGGGGTTTCAGATACGCAGTATTTT. The full variable domain, its missing parts supplied by reference TRBV5-6 and TRBJ2-3, is DAGVTQSPTHLIKTRGQQVTLRCSPKSGHDTVSWYQQALGQGPQFIFQYYEEEERQRGNFPDRFSGHQFPNYSSELNVNALLLGDSALYLCASITAGVSDTQYFGPGTRLTVL.

This chain connects TRBV11-2 to TRBJ1-2, with D possibly TRBD1 on 5 matching bases. V was shortened by 5 bases and J by 4 bases, with 11 bases between the two germline ends. The germline V gene has CDR1 SGHAT and CDR2 FQNNGV. The CDR3 runs 13 residues. The CDR3: CASSRGFGYGYTF. In DNA form, the CDR3 reads TGTGCCAGCAGCAGGGGATTTGGCTATGGCTACACCTTC.

The chain is built from TRBV3-1 (or the pseudogene TRBV3-2) and TRBJ2-1; 9 bases line up with TRBD2. In germline, CDR1 is LGHDT, CDR2 YNNKEL (reference sequence). The CDR3 loop spans 17 amino acids. After removal of 0 bases from V and 7 bases from J, the junction contained 10 bases not matched to a gene. The CDR3 loop reads CASSQDAGGLLWNEQFF. CDR3 nucleotides: TGTGCCAGCAGCCAAGATGCGGGGGGGCTGCTTTGGAATGAGCAGTTCTTC.

This clone was counted once. CDR3 sequence reads: CASSRTVNSGNTIYF. CDR3 DNA sequence: TGTGCCAGCAGCCGAACAGTGAACTCTGGAAACACCATATATTTT. The chain employs TRBV5-5 and TRBJ1-3; D gene uncertain. CDR1 is SGHKS and CDR2 is YYEKEE in the germline V gene (reference sequence). The CDR3 totals 15 residues. V was pared by 4 bases and J by 0 bases, with 11 bases between.

The rearrangement links TRBV11-2 to TRBJ2-3, with a tentative D call TRBD1 (6 bases). The germline V and J ends were trimmed by 3 bases and 2 bases, with 24 bases remaining between them. The CDR3 is 19 residues long. CDR1 is SGHAT and CDR2 is FQNNGV in the germline V gene. The DNA of the CDR3 is TGTGCCAGCAGCTTCGCCCCCTCGGCCAGGGGTGGGGTCACAGATACGCAGTATTTT. This sequence encodes CASSFAPSARGGVTDTQYF.

This clone was seen just once. CDR3 in DNA: TGTGCCAGCAGCCGAATAGGGACAGGGGGCTTAATGCCCCAAGAGACCCAGTACTTC. It codes for CASSRIGTGGLMPQETQYF. The chain uses TRBV4-2 and TRBJ2-5, with TRBD1 matching over 12 bases. This CDR3 has 19 amino acids. J lost 1 base, V lost 4 bases, and 13 bases had no gene match. Per the germline V gene, CDR1 is LGHNA and CDR2 is YNFKEQ.

This chain connects TRBV28 to TRBJ1-1; 9 nucleotides match TRBD1. The CDR3 runs to 17 residues. Trimming at V came to 2 bases and at J to 5 bases, leaving 12 bases not matched to a gene. Germline CDR1 and CDR2: MDHEN and SYDVKM. The CDR3 DNA reads as TGTGCCAGCAGTTTACCGACCCCGGGACAGGGAGCTACTGAAGCTTTCTTT. This encodes CASSLPTPGQGATEAFF.